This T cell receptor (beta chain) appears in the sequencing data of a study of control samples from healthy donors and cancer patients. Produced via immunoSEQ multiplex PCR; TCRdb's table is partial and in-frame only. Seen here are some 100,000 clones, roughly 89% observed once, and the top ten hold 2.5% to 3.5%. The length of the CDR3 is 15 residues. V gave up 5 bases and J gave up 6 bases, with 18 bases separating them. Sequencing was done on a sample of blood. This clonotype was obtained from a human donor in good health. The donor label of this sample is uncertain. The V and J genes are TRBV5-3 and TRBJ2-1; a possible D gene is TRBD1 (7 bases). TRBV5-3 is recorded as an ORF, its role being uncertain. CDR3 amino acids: CARSGEEGAGNEQFF. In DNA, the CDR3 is TGTGCCAGAAGTGGGGAGGAGGGGGCGGGCAATGAGCAGTTCTTC.